This T cell receptor beta chain appears in the sequencing data of a study of T-cell reconstitution after alpha-beta-depleted transplantation in children. Study-wide findings and caveats: Newly made T cells mostly supplied T-cell counts and diversity one year after transplant. Where alpha-beta T cells came from about two months after transplant was reportedly several hundred expanded graft clones.

The authors prepared the TCRbeta library with unique molecular identifiers. One entry per CDR3 protein results from TCRdb running MiXCR on the PCR reads. Among almost 600,000 distinct CDR3 sequences listed, approximately 30% were seen once. Remarks on this clonotype: Its antigen remains unknown.

Sequences were derived from PBMCs, sampled before TCRalphabeta/CD19-depleted stem cell transplant. This clonotype was obtained from a boy younger than two with Wiskott-Aldrich syndrome, due to receive a stem cell transplant.

CDR3: CASSTDGYNEKLFF. For the CDR3, the DNA is TGTGCCAGCAGCACGGACGGGTATAATGAAAAACTGTTTTTT. The chain has TRBV12-3 or TRBV12-4 and TRBJ1-4; the D is unclear. CDR3 size: 14 residues. V was shortened by 6 bases and J by 4 bases, with 12 bases between the two germline ends.